Listed below are T cell receptor beta chains from one sample, sequenced in a study of blood T cell repertoires in COVID-19. Data came from immunoSEQ multiplex PCR; TCRdb stores just in-frame clones and leaves some out. The table records approximately 82,000 clones, more than 70% of them present only once. Sequenced input: peripheral blood. Every receptor here comes from a woman between 55 and 75 years old with acute or convalescent COVID-19. The CDR3 runs from the conserved cysteine through the conserved F or W. D genes are given only for firm matches. Not every row has a clone size; where given, it reads once, few, many or a size class.

>TRBD1|TRBJ1-1|TRBV23-1|few
CAKPGQGAEAFF
TGCGCCAAACCGGGACAGGGGGCTGAAGCTTTCTTT
>-|TRBJ2-1|TRBV10-3|-
CAISDSGTKGPSYNEQFF
TGTGCCATCAGTGATTCCGGGACAAAAGGGCCCTCCTACAATGAGCAGTTCTTC
>-|TRBJ2-1|TRBV11-2|-
CASSLGWSSYNEQFF
TGTGCCAGCAGCTTAGGCTGGAGCTCCTACAATGAGCAGTTCTTC
>-|TRBJ2-2|TRBV5-1|-
CASSLGPGVAGELFF
TGCGCCAGCAGCTTGGGACCGGGTGTCGCCGGGGAGCTGTTTTTT
>-|TRBJ1-2|TRBV30|-
CAWSHEEDTNTGYTF
TGTGCCTGGAGTCACGAAGAAGACACAAATACTGGCTACACCTTC
>TRBD1|TRBJ1-1|TRBV9|-
CASSEGTGKDTEAFF
TGTGCCAGCAGCGAGGGGACAGGGAAGGACACTGAAGCTTTCTTT
>TRBD1|TRBJ1-2|TRBV5-5|-
CASSLDRVVYGYTF
TGTGCCAGCAGCTTAGACAGGGTAGTCTATGGCTACACCTTC
>-|TRBJ1-1|TRBV5-6|-
CASSQLGPNWNTEAFF
TGTGCCAGCAGCCAATTGGGCCCTAATTGGAACACTGAAGCTTTCTTT
>-|TRBJ1-1|TRBV7-9|-
CASSSNGGTEAFF
TGTGCCAGCAGCTCGAACGGGGGCACTGAAGCTTTCTTT
>-|TRBJ2-5|TRBV2|once
CASAEEVLETQYF
TGTGCCAGCGCGGAGGAGGTTCTAGAGACCCAGTACTTC
>TRBD1|TRBJ1-6|TRBV5-4|once
CASSESRQGVGSPLHF
TGTGCCAGCAGCGAAAGTCGACAGGGGGTGGGTTCACCCCTCCACTTT
>-|TRBJ2-5|TRBV14|once
CASSQGQGYGETQYF
TGTGCCAGCAGCCAAGGTCAGGGGTATGGGGAGACCCAGTACTTC
>TRBD2|TRBJ2-7|TRBV7-2|-
CASSLLAGGQTYEQYF
TGTGCCAGCAGCTTACTAGCGGGAGGCCAAACCTACGAGCAGTACTTC
>TRBD1|TRBJ2-5|TRBV5-6|few
CASSLVGQGETQYF
TGTGCCAGCAGCTTGGTGGGACAGGGGGAGACCCAGTACTTC
>TRBD1|TRBJ2-7|TRBV7-8|-
CASSLAGTVSSYEQYF
TGTGCCAGCAGCTTAGCCGGGACAGTTAGCTCCTACGAGCAGTACTTC
>-|TRBJ1-5|TRBV6-5|-
CASSYSGQSNQPQHF
TGTGCCAGCAGTTACTCAGGACAAAGCAATCAGCCCCAGCATTTT
>-|TRBJ2-5|TRBV21-1|-
CASSKKQGRPPSGRVQETQYF
TGTGCCAGCAGCAAAAAACAGGGACGGCCCCCTTCAGGACGCGTCCAAGAGACCCAGTACTTC
>TRBD1|TRBJ1-2|TRBV5-1|-
CASSSTGGHYGYTF
TGCGCCAGCAGCAGTACAGGGGGACACTATGGCTACACCTTC
>-|TRBJ1-5|TRBV6-5|-
CASSLWTDQPQHF
TGTGCCAGCAGTTTATGGACTGATCAGCCCCAGCATTTT
>-|TRBJ1-2|TRBV19|-
CASAGLKNYGYTF
TGTGCCAGCGCCGGACTCAAAAATTATGGCTACACCTTC
>TRBD1|TRBJ2-2|TRBV11-2|-
CASSLDGQGANTGELFF
TGTGCCAGCAGCTTAGACGGACAGGGCGCGAACACCGGGGAGCTGTTTTTT
>TRBD1|TRBJ1-4|TRBV2|-
CASKRTGGDEKLFF
TGTGCCAGCAAAAGGACAGGGGGCGATGAAAAACTGTTTTTT
>TRBD1|TRBJ1-4|TRBV6-5|-
CASTPTGPTNEKLFF
TGTGCCAGCACTCCGACAGGGCCGACTAATGAAAAACTGTTTTTT